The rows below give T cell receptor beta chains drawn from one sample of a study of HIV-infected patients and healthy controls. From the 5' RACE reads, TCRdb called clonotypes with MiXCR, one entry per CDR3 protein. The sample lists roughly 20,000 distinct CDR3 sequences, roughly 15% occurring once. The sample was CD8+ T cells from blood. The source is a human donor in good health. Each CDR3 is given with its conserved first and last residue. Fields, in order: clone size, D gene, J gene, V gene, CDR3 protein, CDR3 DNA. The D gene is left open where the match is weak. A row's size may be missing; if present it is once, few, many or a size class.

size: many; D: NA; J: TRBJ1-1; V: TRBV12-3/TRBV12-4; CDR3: CASSFSAEAFF; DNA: TGTGCCAGCAGTTTCAGCGCTGAAGCTTTCTTT
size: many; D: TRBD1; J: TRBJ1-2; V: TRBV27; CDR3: CASSLGQPNYGYTF; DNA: TGTGCCAGCAGTTTGGGACAGCCGAACTATGGCTACACCTTC
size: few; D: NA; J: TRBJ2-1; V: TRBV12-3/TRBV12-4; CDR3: CASSLLAGDSEQFF; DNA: TGTGCCAGCAGTTTATTGGCAGGGGACTCTGAGCAGTTCTTC
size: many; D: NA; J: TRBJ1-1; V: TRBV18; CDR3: CASSPYQGREAFF; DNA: TGTGCCAGCTCACCGTACCAGGGCCGTGAAGCTTTCTTT
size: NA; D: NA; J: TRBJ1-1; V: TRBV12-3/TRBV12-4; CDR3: CASSLWPNTEAFF; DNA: TGTGCCAGCAGTTTATGGCCGAACACTGAAGCTTTCTTT
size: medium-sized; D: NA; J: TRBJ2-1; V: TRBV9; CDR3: CASSVAGAPSHEQFF; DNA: TGTGCCAGCAGCGTAGCGGGAGCCCCCTCCCATGAGCAGTTCTTC
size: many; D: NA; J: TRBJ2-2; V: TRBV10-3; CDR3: CAISESWGTTNTGELFF; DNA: TGTGCCATCAGTGAGTCGTGGGGGACAACGAACACCGGGGAGCTGTTTTTT
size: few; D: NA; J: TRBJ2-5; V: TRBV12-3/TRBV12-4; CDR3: CASSPWRGSETQYF; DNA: TGTGCCAGCAGTCCTTGGCGCGGGTCGGAGACCCAGTACTTC
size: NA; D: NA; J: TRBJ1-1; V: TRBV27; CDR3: CASSPLSFTGLGTEAFF; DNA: TGTGCCAGCAGTCCGCTCAGCTTTACAGGGCTGGGCACTGAAGCTTTCTTT
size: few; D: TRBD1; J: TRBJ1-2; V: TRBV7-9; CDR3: CASSSGGGQKLYGYTF; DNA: TGTGCCAGCAGCTCAGGGGGGGGACAAAAGCTCTATGGCTACACCTTC
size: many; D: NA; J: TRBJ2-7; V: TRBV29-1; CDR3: CSVEVIPYEQYF; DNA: TGCAGCGTTGAAGTAATCCCTTACGAGCAGTACTTC
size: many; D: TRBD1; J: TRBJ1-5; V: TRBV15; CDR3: CATSRGQGNSNQPQHF; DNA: TGTGCCACCAGCAGAGGACAGGGGAATAGCAATCAGCCCCAGCATTTT
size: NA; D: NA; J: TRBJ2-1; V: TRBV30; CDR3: CAWSVRDSYYNEQFF; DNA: TGTGCCTGGAGTGTACGAGACTCCTACTACAATGAGCAGTTCTTC
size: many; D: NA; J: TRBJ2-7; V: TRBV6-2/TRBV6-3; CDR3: CASRPQNREFSYEQYF; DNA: TGTGCCAGCAGACCACAAAACAGGGAATTCTCCTACGAGCAGTACTTC
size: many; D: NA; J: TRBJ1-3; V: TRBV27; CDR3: CASSRTMDGGNTIYF; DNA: TGTGCCAGCAGCCGGACGATGGACGGTGGAAACACCATATATTTT
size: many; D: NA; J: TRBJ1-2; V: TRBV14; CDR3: CASSQDRRYGYTF; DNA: TGTGCCAGCAGCCAAGATAGAAGGTATGGCTACACCTTC
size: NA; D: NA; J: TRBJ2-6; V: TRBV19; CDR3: CASSQYSGANVLTF; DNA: TGTGCCAGTAGCCAGTACTCTGGGGCCAACGTCCTGACTTTC
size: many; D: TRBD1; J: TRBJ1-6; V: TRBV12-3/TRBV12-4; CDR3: CASRPGTGNSPLHF; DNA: TGTGCCAGCAGACCCGGGACAGGAAATTCACCCCTCCACTTT
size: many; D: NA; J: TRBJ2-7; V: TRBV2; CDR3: CASSERLPRGEQYF; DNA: TGTGCCAGCAGTGAAAGACTCCCTCGGGGGGAGCAGTACTTC
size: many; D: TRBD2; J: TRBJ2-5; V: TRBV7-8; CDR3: CASSWTSGKQETQYF; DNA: TGTGCCAGCAGCTGGACTAGCGGGAAACAAGAGACCCAGTACTTC
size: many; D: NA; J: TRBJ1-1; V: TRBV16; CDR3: CASSHLGSEAFF; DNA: TGTGCCAGCAGCCATTTAGGTAGTGAAGCTTTCTTT
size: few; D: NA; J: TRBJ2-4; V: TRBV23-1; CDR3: CASSFKGGANRQEAKNIQYF; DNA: TGCGCCAGCAGTTTTAAGGGAGGAGCGAACAGGCAAGAAGCCAAAAACATTCAGTACTTC
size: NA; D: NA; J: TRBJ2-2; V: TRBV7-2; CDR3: CASTLPRDSINTGELFF; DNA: TGTGCCAGCACCCTACCCCGGGACTCCATTAACACCGGGGAGCTGTTTTTT
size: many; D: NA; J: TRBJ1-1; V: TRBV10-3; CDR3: CAISETGKYNTEAFF; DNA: TGTGCCATCAGTGAGACGGGCAAATATAACACTGAAGCTTTCTTT
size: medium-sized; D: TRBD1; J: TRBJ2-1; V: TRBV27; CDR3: CASSPTGTDNEQFF; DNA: TGTGCCAGCAGTCCAACCGGGACAGACAATGAGCAGTTCTTC
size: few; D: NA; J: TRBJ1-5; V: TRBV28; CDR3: CASSFVGGNQPQHF; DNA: TGTGCCAGCAGTTTTGTAGGTGGCAATCAGCCCCAGCATTTT
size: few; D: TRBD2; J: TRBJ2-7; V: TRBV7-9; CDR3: CASSLGSGRASEQYF; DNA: TGTGCCAGCAGCTTAGGTAGCGGGAGGGCCAGCGAGCAGTACTTC
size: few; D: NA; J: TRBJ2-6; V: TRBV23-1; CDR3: CASAQYCRRSGANVLTF; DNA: TGCGCCAGCGCTCAGTATTGCAGGCGCTCTGGGGCCAACGTCCTGACTTTC
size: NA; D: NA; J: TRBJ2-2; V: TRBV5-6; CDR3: CASSPEPVVRDTLFPTGELFF; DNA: TGTGCCAGCAGCCCTGAACCCGTTGTCCGGGACACCCTCTTCCCCACCGGGGAGCTGTTTTTT